The rows below give T cell receptor beta chains drawn from one sample of a study of control samples from healthy donors and cancer patients. TCRdb's table, derived via immunoSEQ multiplex PCR, lists solely in-frame clones and lacks some. The sample carries 78,000 or so clones, about 88% recorded once. The sample was blood. The receptor set was obtained from a woman between 50 and 59 years old in good health. Both conserved end residues are part of each CDR3. The D gene is left open where the match is weak. Clone size appears in some rows only: once, few, many, or a class for an expanded clone.

>TRBV7-8|TRBJ2-1|15|TRBD2|NA
TGTGCCAGCAGCAAAACTAGCGGGGCCCAATTGGAGCAGTTCTTC
CASSKTSGAQLEQFF
>TRBV25-1|TRBJ1-1|14|NA|NA
TGTGCCAGCAGTGAATTGGGCCGGAACACTGAAGCTTTCTTT
CASSELGRNTEAFF
>TRBV29-1|TRBJ1-1|14|TRBD1|NA
TGCAGCGTAAGGACAGGCCGCTCGAACACTGAAGCTTTCTTT
CSVRTGRSNTEAFF
>TRBV9|TRBJ2-3|19|NA|NA
TGTGCCAGCAGCGTAGGGGCGGGAGGGACAGGTAGTGTGACAGATACGCAGTATTTT
CASSVGAGGTGSVTDTQYF
>TRBV11-2|TRBJ2-2|14|NA|NA
TGTGCCAGCACCCCCACCTACGTCGGGGGGGAGCTGTTTTTT
CASTPTYVGGELFF
>TRBV27|TRBJ1-5|15|TRBD1|NA
TGTGCCAGCCGGGAGGGACAGATTAGCAATCAGCCCCAGCATTTT
CASREGQISNQPQHF
>TRBV2|TRBJ2-1|14|TRBD2|NA
TGTGCCAGCAGTGCGGGACTAGCGAGGTATGAGCAGTTCTTC
CASSAGLARYEQFF
>TRBV2|TRBJ1-1|14|NA|NA
TGTGCCAGCATTCATCCCGTTAAAAGGGGGGAAGCTTTCTTT
CASIHPVKRGEAFF
>TRBV9|TRBJ2-1|15|TRBD2|NA
TGTGCCAGCAGCGGCCTTGATCTAGCGGGGATTGAGCAGTTCTTC
CASSGLDLAGIEQFF
>TRBV6-5|TRBJ1-1|12|NA|few
TGTGCCAGCCGGCAGGGGCCCTCTGAAGCTTTCTTT
CASRQGPSEAFF
>TRBV30|TRBJ2-6|15|NA|NA
TGTGCCTGGGATCGGGGCCCCACTGGGGCCAACGTCCTGACTTTC
CAWDRGPTGANVLTF
>TRBV5-4|TRBJ1-5|16|NA|NA
TGTGCCAGCAGCGCATGGGGTCAGGGAAGGAATCAGCCCCAGCATTTT
CASSAWGQGRNQPQHF
>TRBV5-6|TRBJ1-2|12|TRBD1|NA
TGTGCCAGCAGCTGGACAGGGGAAGGCTACACCTTC
CASSWTGEGYTF
>TRBV6-5|TRBJ1-5|13|NA|NA
TGTGCCAGCAGTTCGAGCCGGGGTCAGCCCCAGCATTTT
CASSSSRGQPQHF
>TRBV11-2|TRBJ2-1|14|NA|NA
TGTGCCAGCAGCTTAGAGAGGACCAGCAATGAGCAGTTCTTC
CASSLERTSNEQFF
>TRBV5-1|TRBJ2-7|13|NA|NA
TGCGCCAGCAGGCGTCAACAGGGTTACGAGCAGTACTTC
CASRRQQGYEQYF
>TRBV6-5|TRBJ1-2|12|TRBD1|NA
TGTGCCAGCAGGGGACAGACCCAACTCTACACCTTC
CASRGQTQLYTF
>TRBV18|TRBJ2-7|12|NA|NA
TGTGCCAGCTCACCTGGAGGCCACGAGCAGTACTTC
CASSPGGHEQYF
>TRBV12-3/TRBV12-4|TRBJ1-5|12|NA|NA
TGTGCCAGCAGGCCAGGCCGTGGGACCCAGCATTTT
CASRPGRGTQHF
>TRBV5-6|TRBJ1-2|14|NA|NA
TGTGCCAGCAGCAAGATACAGGGAAACTATGGCTACACCTTC
CASSKIQGNYGYTF
>TRBV2|TRBJ1-1|13|NA|NA
TGTGCCAGCACTCGACAGATGAACACTGAAGCTTTCTTT
CASTRQMNTEAFF
>TRBV11-2|TRBJ2-3|17|NA|NA
TGTGCCAGCAGCCTGGGAAGGGGGGCCCCTAGCACAGATACGCAGTATTTT
CASSLGRGAPSTDTQYF
>TRBV14|TRBJ2-3|16|NA|NA
TGTGCCAGCAGCCACCGGGGGCGTGTTAAAGGGGATACGCAGTATTTT
CASSHRGRVKGDTQYF
>TRBV2|TRBJ2-6|14|NA|once
TGTGCCAGCCTCATGTACTCTGGGGCCAACGTCCTGACTTTC
CASLMYSGANVLTF
>TRBV7-9|TRBJ2-3|13|NA|NA
TGTGCCAGCAGCTTTTCAGGGGCAGATACGCAGTATTTT
CASSFSGADTQYF
>TRBV4-1|TRBJ1-1|13|NA|NA
TGCGCCAGCAGCCAAGAACCGAACACTGAAGCTTTCTTT
CASSQEPNTEAFF
>TRBV6-1|TRBJ1-4|15|NA|once
TGTGCCAGCAGTGAGGTCCTGGGGGCTAATGAAAAACTGTTTTTT
CASSEVLGANEKLFF
>TRBV30|TRBJ2-7|15|TRBD1|NA
TGTGCCTGGAGTGCTAGACAGGACAGGGGGCGAGAGCAGTACTTC
CAWSARQDRGREQYF
>TRBV3-1/TRBV3-2|TRBJ1-2|14|NA|NA
TGTGCCAGCAGCCAAGACGCCCGCGGAAGTGGCTACACCTTC
CASSQDARGSGYTF
>TRBV30|TRBJ1-1|12|NA|NA
TGTGCCTGGATCCAGATGGGGGCTGAAGCTTTCTTT
CAWIQMGAEAFF
>TRBV2|TRBJ1-6|15|NA|NA
NA
CASSTSGQGDSPLHF
>TRBV6-5|TRBJ1-2|15|TRBD1|few
TGTGCCAGCCGATTCGAGGGACAGGGGGCGGAGGGCTACACCTTC
CASRFEGQGAEGYTF
>TRBV21-1|TRBJ2-3|17|NA|NA
TGTGCCAGCAGCGAGCGAAAGAAGGGGGTTGGAGCAGATACGCAGTATTTT
CASSERKKGVGADTQYF
>TRBV6-5|TRBJ2-3|13|NA|NA
TGTGCCAGCAGCAGGGGGGCGCCAGATACGCAGTATTTT
CASSRGAPDTQYF